The text below deals with one T cell receptor (beta chain). This specimen belongs to a study of identical twins. Each CDR3 protein is one row after TCRdb ran MiXCR on the 5' RACE reads. The data show 500,000 or so distinct CDR3 sequences, with under 25% seen just once and around 1% held by the top ten. V was trimmed by 2 bases and J by 7 bases, leaving 13 bases between them. CDR1 is SGHTA, CDR2 FQGTGA, per germline. This CDR3 region has 14 residues. Separately, the same data were catalogued under a study of T cells expressing NK-cell markers. That paper adds: The TCR beta repertoires were obtained from sorted CD3+CD56+NKG2C+, CD3+CD56+NKG2C- and CD3+CD56-NKG2C+ T cells. In 5 or 6 donors, dominant NKG2C+ clonotypes were roughly 1.0-7.0% of CD8+ T cells. These clonotypes, the leaders elsewhere, also led the CD3+CD56-NKG2C+ fraction in a handful of donors. Specificity for HCMV among expanded NKG2C+ T cell clones was not established.

The TCR was taken from a woman under 30 in good health. The chain couples TRBV7-3 to TRBJ2-3, with D possibly being TRBD1 (6 bases). Sequencing used CD4+ T cells sorted from blood. CDR3 sequence reads: CASSLGPGGNTQYF. The CDR3 coding sequence is TGTGCCAGCAGCTTAGGCCCTGGGGGCAATACGCAGTATTTT.